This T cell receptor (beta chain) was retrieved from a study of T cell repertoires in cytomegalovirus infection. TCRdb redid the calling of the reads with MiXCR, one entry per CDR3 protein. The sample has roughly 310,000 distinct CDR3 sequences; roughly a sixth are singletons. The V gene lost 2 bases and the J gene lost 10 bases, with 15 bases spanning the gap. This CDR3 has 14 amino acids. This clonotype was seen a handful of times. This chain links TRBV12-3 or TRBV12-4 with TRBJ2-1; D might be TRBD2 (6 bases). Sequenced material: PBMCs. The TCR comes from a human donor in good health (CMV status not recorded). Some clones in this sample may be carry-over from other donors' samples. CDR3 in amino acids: CASSLLGQAGEQFF. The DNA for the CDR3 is TGTGCCAGCAGTTTACTCGGGCAGGCGGGAGAGCAGTTCTTC.